The text below deals with one T cell receptor (beta chain). Antigen: not known. The CDR3 is 14 residues long. V lost 2 bases to trimming and J lost 10 bases, with 16 bases between them. Germline CDR1 reads SGHRS; CDR2 reads YFSETQ. This record belongs to a study of T cell responses to AZD1222 COVID-19 vaccine. Clones were read by immunoSEQ multiplex PCR, and TCRdb kept only the in-frame ones, dropping some. Of about 140,000 clones listed, more than 85% are singletons. Study-level points and caveats: Samples come after the peak T cell response, not at day 14. Spike was spanned by vaccine-associated CD4 TCRs, with dominance at 160-218 and 743-854. The donor cohort was predominantly white British with a female majority, and clonal diversity may have been underestimated.

This TCR came from an adult who had recovered from COVID-19. This chain uses TRBV5-1 with TRBJ2-1, with D perhaps TRBD1 (7 bases). Material: peripheral blood, obtained after recovery from COVID-19. Here the CDR3 DNA reads TGCGCCAGCAGCTTCGGGGTAGGAGGGGGCGAGCAGTTCTTC. Translation: CASSFGVGGGEQFF.